This T cell receptor beta chain was retrieved from a study of T-cell reconstitution after alpha-beta-depleted transplantation in children. This clonotype was seen at least ten times. As it was prepared, the TCRbeta library received unique molecular identifiers. TCRdb re-analysed the PCR reads in MiXCR, keeping a single row per CDR3 protein. This table holds about 120,000 distinct CDR3 sequences, approximately 10% found once. The receptor was isolated from a human donor who donated a stem cell graft to a child with acute lymphoblastic leukemia. The sample was PBMCs from the stem cell graft donor, taken from the stem cell graft.

The DNA for the CDR3 is TGTGCCAGCAGCTTGGACAAAGCCGGACAGCCGAAGCGCCACAAGCCCTATGGCTACACCTTC. Amino acid sequence: CASSLDKAGQPKRHKPYGYTF. V gene TRBV5-6 combines with J gene TRBJ1-2; tentative D call: TRBD1 (6 bases). V lost 0 bases, J lost 4 bases, and 31 bases lay in between. Germline CDR1 is SGHDT and CDR2 is YYEEEE. This CDR3 comprises 21 residues.